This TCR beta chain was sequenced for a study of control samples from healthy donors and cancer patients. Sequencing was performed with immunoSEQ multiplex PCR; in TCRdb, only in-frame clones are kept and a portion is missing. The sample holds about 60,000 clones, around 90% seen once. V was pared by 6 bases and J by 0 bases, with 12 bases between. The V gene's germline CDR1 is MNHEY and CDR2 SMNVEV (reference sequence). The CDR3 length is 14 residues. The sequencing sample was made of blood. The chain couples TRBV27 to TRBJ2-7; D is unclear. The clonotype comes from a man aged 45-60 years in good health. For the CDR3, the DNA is TGTGCCAGCAGCATTGACGCCAACTCCTACGAGCAGTACTTC. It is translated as CASSIDANSYEQYF.